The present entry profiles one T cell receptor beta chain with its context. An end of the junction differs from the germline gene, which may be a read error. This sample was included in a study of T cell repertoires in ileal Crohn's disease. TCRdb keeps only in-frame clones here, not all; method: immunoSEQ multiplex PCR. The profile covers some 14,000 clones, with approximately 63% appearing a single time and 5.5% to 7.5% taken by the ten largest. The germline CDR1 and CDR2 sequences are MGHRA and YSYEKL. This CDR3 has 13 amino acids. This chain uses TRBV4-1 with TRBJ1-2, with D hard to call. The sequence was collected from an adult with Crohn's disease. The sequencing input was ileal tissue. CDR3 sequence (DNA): TGCACCAGCAGCCAAGATCGGAACTATGGCTACACCTTC. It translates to CTSSQDRNYGYTF.